This T cell receptor (beta chain) was recovered during a study of breast tumors, draining lymph nodes, adjacent tissues (dated by TCRdb to about 2016). About the study as a whole: In breast cancer patients, the study compared the TCR beta repertoires of tumor, adjacent nontumor tissue and axillary lymph nodes. In human breast cancer, the study set out to evaluate how tumor, surrounding tissue and draining lymph node repertoires relate to one another and whether T cells may move between these sites.

Adjacent samples were composed of nontumor breast tissue surrounding the tumor. The sample was run on an Illumina HiSeq 2000. TCR beta chain libraries were generated by multiplex PCR amplification. High-throughput sequencing was used to analyze the amplified TCR beta chain products. TCRdb cleaned the public reads at Q25 with fastp, built clones with MiXCR and kept in-frame beta chains. Rows are combined by CDR3 protein, so each entry shows the most common genes and DNA. The sample profile shows about 16,000 distinct CDR3 sequences; about 45% of them were found once. The ten largest clones add up to 10% to 15% of the sample. Details on this clonotype: Its antigen has not been determined. Per-base qualities were not stored, and no clone one base away is much larger.

Paper-wide results and their limitations: The similarity between tumor and nontumor tissue repertoires was significantly greater in luminal-like breast cancer than in basal-like breast cancer. The data were considered consistent with most tumor T cells being derived from the lymph node and subsequently expanding within tumor tissue. Tumor T-cell repertoires showed less diversity than lymph node repertoires and more diversity than nontumor tissue repertoires, and tumor T-cell repertoires showed preferential V and J gene usage. Rather than being directly demonstrated, the conclusion that tumor T cells originate in lymph nodes was presented as consistent with a hypothesis.

Counted from cysteine to phenylalanine, this CDR3 has 16 amino acids. Only the CDR3 DNA stays, 48 bases, in frame from base 1. V is pruned by 5 bases and J by 6 bases, leaving 7 bases of the junction without a gene match. CDR1 and CDR2 (MNHNS, SASEGT) derive from the germline V gene. Sequenced sample: tumor-adjacent breast tissue. This clonotype was obtained from a female donor with breast cancer. Some clones in this sample may be carry-over from other donors' samples. The chain is made from TRBV6-1 and TRBJ1-6, and TRBD1 matches 10 of the central bases. The nucleotide sequence is TGTGCCAGCAGTACCGGGACAGGGGTCAGTAATTCACCCCTCCACTTT. Its protein is CASSTGTGVSNSPLHF.